The 9 T cell receptor beta chains presented below share a single source sample, sequenced in a study of T cells in Graves' hyperthyroidism and ophthalmopathy. RNA transcripts yielded amplified TCR beta CDR3 regions. Primed by the HTBI set, a first-round RT-PCR was run on the TCR CDR3. A single record per CDR3 protein comes from TCRdb applying MiXCR to the multiplex PCR reads. The sample yields around 690,000 distinct CDR3 sequences, around 15% seen once. The source material was blood. The receptors come from a man between 50 and 59 years old with Graves' hyperthyroidism.

V and J are TRBV9 and TRBJ2-2; 9 bases align to TRBD1. The CDR3 sequence is 16 residues long. J gave up 7 bases and V 4 bases, and 11 bases lay outside the gene matches. The germline V gene has CDR1 SGDLS and CDR2 YYNGEE. The CDR3 DNA is TGTGCCAGCAGCAAGCACCGGGACAGGGCGGTCGGGGAGCTGTTTTTT. Translated, it gives CASSKHRDRAVGELFF.

This clonotype was counted a single time. The chain combines TRBV19 with TRBJ1-2, with 8 bases fitting TRBD1. V lost 3 bases to trimming and J lost 8 bases; unmatched junction nucleotides: 11. Germline lookup yields CDR1 LNHDA and CDR2 SQIVND (reference sequence). The CDR3 is 15 amino acids. The CDR3 nucleotides read TGTGCCAGTAGTATCTCGGCAGGGGGCTGGGAAGGCTACACCTTC. Protein sequence: CASSISAGGWEGYTF.

The table lists this clonotype with many counts. V gene TRBV6-1 combines with J gene TRBJ2-7, with 8 bases fitting TRBD2. Looked up from germline, CDR1 is MNHNS and CDR2 is SASEGT. Trimming took 4 bases from V and 2 from J; bases not matched to a gene: 7. The CDR3 has 15 residues. In DNA form, the CDR3 reads TGTGCCAGCAGTGCCCTAAGCGGGGGAACCTACGAGCAGTACTTC. Its protein product is CASSALSGGTYEQYF.

In its sample, this clonotype was seen a few times. V gene TRBV7-9 combines with J gene TRBJ1-1, with TRBD1 matching over 8 bases. The J segment lost 4 bases and the V segment lost 5 bases, leaving 12 bases of the junction unmatched. Germline assignment: CDR1 SEHNR and CDR2 FQNEAQ (reference sequence). The length of the CDR3 is 16 residues. The CDR3 protein is CASSRSDRVRGTEAFF. CDR3 in DNA: TGTGCCAGCAGCCGTTCGGACAGGGTTCGGGGCACTGAAGCTTTCTTT.

This clonotype has ten or more counts. This rearrangement joins TRBV6-1 to TRBJ1-1, with TRBD1 as a possible D gene (5 bases). Trimming took 6 bases from V and 4 from J, leaving 12 bases between them. CDR1 is MNHNS and CDR2 is SASEGT in the germline V gene. The CDR3 totals 13 residues. The DNA of the CDR3 is TGTGCCAGCAGGGGAGGGGTCTTCACTGAAGCTTTCTTT. This translates into CASRGGVFTEAFF.

The chain uses TRBV19 and TRBJ1-1; D call uncertain. Trimming removed 6 bases from V and 4 bases from J, with 12 bases in between. Germline assignment: CDR1 LNHDA and CDR2 SQIVND (reference sequence). CDR3 size: 13 residues. The CDR3 region has the DNA TGTGCCAGTAGAGTGGAGGGCGGCACTGAAGCTTTCTTT. The encoded protein is CASRVEGGTEAFF.

The chain employs TRBV30 and TRBJ1-1, with D unresolved. Trimming took 4 bases from V and 11 from J, leaving 14 bases between them. CDR3 length equals 11 residues. In germline, CDR1 is GTSNPN, CDR2 SVGIG (reference sequence). The CDR3 DNA reads as TGTGCCTGGATAAAGTTGGAGAGGGCTTTCTTT. It specifies CAWIKLERAFF.

To note about this clonotype: This may come from a read error, since a much larger clone is one base off. The chain carries TRBV28 and TRBJ2-5; 7 bases are shared with TRBD1. Germline CDR1 MDHEN, CDR2 SYDVKM. The CDR3 has 11 residues. CDR3 in amino acids: CATSPNSDRNF. The CDR3 bases are TGTGCCACCAGCCCTAACTCGGACAGGAACTTC.

This clonotype has at least ten counts. V and J are TRBV7-3 and TRBJ2-1; TRBD1 matches at 10 bases. J was trimmed by 6 bases and V by 2 bases; bases with no gene match: 4. Germline assignment: CDR1 SGHTA and CDR2 FQGTGA. The CDR3 length is 15 residues. The CDR3 DNA sequence: TGTGCCAGCAGCTTACTGGACAGGGGGGTCAATGAGCAGTTCTTC. Residues: CASSLLDRGVNEQFF.